The 17 T cell receptor beta chains reported below all come from one sample, sequenced in a study of shared clonotypes between healthy human individuals. CD45RO-negative cells were positively selected for CCR7, leaving out terminally differentiated effector memory CD45RA+ cells. The repertoire was sequenced with immunoSEQ multiplex PCR; TCRdb's copy has only in-frame clones and lacks some. The data show about 2,200,000 clones, more than 85% seen once. Sequenced input: naive CD8+ T cells from PBMCs. All receptors come from a young man in good health. Some clones in this sample may be carry-over from other donors' samples.

The genes are TRBV6-6 and TRBJ2-7; TRBD2 aligns across 9 bases. The CDR3 is 15 residues long. The germline gives CDR1 MNHNY, CDR2 SVGAGI (reference sequence). V lost 5 bases to trimming and J lost 4 bases; unmatched junction nucleotides: 9. The CDR3: CASSPSGLASYEQYF. The CDR3 nucleotides are TGTGCCAGCAGTCCCTCGGGACTAGCCTCATACGAGCAGTACTTC.

This rearrangement joins TRBV7-9 to TRBJ1-1; D gene unclear. Deletions cut 2 bases from V and 7 bases from J, with 8 bases between. This CDR3 spans 12 amino acids. The germline gives CDR1 SEHNR, CDR2 FQNEAQ (reference sequence). In DNA, the CDR3 is TGTGCCAGCAGCTTAAGGGCGGATGAAGCTTTCTTT. This sequence encodes CASSLRADEAFF.

V gene TRBV28 combines with J gene TRBJ2-1; 8 bases are shared with TRBD2. This CDR3 has 15 residues. The V gene's germline CDR1 is MDHEN and CDR2 SYDVKM. Trimming cost V 2 bases and J 8 bases; bases outside gene matches: 8. CDR3: CASSLTREGLDEQFF. CDR3 DNA: TGTGCCAGCAGTTTAACCCGGGAGGGCCTCGATGAGCAGTTCTTC.

The V and J genes are TRBV30 and TRBJ2-7, with TRBD2 matching over 9 bases. The CDR3 consists of 15 residues. Trimming cost V 2 bases and J 2 bases; bases outside gene matches: 7. Germline loops: CDR1 GTSNPN, CDR2 SVGIG (reference sequence). The CDR3 loop is CAWSFRLAEAYEQYF. CDR3 sequence (DNA): TGTGCCTGGAGTTTCCGACTAGCGGAAGCCTACGAGCAGTACTTC.

The CDR3 DNA is TGTGCCAGCAGCTTACGAGGGAATAATAATTCACCCCTCCACTTT. Its translation is CASSLRGNNNSPLHF. The chain uses TRBV7-9 and TRBJ1-6; D gene unclear. This CDR3 comprises 15 residues. Germline V lookup: CDR1 SEHNR, CDR2 FQNEAQ (reference sequence). Between the trimmed V and J ends, which lost 2 bases and 5 bases, there was a span of 10 bases.

This clone was seen a single time. This chain connects TRBV15 to TRBJ2-1; 7 bases line up with TRBD2. CDR1 is LNHNV, CDR2 YYDKDF, per germline (reference sequence). V lost 3 bases and J lost 2; bases outside the gene matches: 4. This CDR3 is built from 15 residues. CDR3 residues: CATSSRLAAYNEQFF. The CDR3 DNA reads as TGTGCCACCAGCAGTCGGCTAGCGGCCTACAATGAGCAGTTCTTC.

A few counts support this clone. The chain recombines TRBV7-9 with TRBJ1-2, with D unresolved. CDR1 is SEHNR and CDR2 is FQNEAQ in the germline V gene (reference sequence). Trimming took off 2 bases at V and 0 bases at J, with 4 bases between the two ends. CDR3 size: 13 residues. The CDR3 bases are TGTGCCAGCAGCTTACTTCCTAACTATGGCTACACCTTC. Its translation is CASSLLPNYGYTF. Variable domain in full (rest from reference TRBV7-9 and TRBJ1-2): DTGVSQNPRHKITKRGQNVTFRCDPISEHNRLYWYRQTLGQGPEFLTYFQNEAQLEKSRLLSDRFSAERPKGSFSTLEIQRTEQGDSAMYLCASSLLPNYGYTFGSGTRLTVV.

This clone was detected many times. The rearrangement uses TRBV9 and TRBJ1-2, with TRBD1 as a possible D gene (6 bases). The length of the CDR3 is 16 residues. Germline values: CDR1 SGDLS, CDR2 YYNGEE. Trimming pared 0 bases from V and 4 bases from J, leaving 16 bases between. DNA for the CDR3: TGTGCCAGCAGCGTAGATTCGGGGGCCCCGAGCTATGGCTACACCTTC. Translating gives CASSVDSGAPSYGYTF.

The gene calls are TRBV4-3 and TRBJ1-2; 9 bases align to TRBD1. V lost 3 bases to trimming and J lost 3 bases; unmatched junction nucleotides: 8. Looked up from germline, CDR1 is LGHNA and CDR2 is YSLEER. The CDR3 spans 16 residues. CDR3 DNA sequence: TGCGCCAGCAGCCAGTTAACCGGGACAGGGTACTATGGCTACACCTTC. Protein sequence: CASSQLTGTGYYGYTF.

V is TRBV10-1 and J is TRBJ2-5; no firm D call. V was cut by 2 bases and J by 3 bases, with 10 bases left in between. Germline loops: CDR1 WNHNN, CDR2 SYGVQD (reference sequence). CDR3 length: 14 residues. CDR3 protein: CASSEGAWEETQYF. The CDR3, as DNA: TGCGCCAGCAGTGAGGGAGCCTGGGAAGAGACCCAGTACTTC.

The DNA for the CDR3 is TGTGCCAGCAGTCCCCGGGTAGGGGACTATGGCTACACCTTC. Translating it yields CASSPRVGDYGYTF. V usage is TRBV27 and J usage is TRBJ1-2, with TRBD1 as a possible D gene (5 bases). Trimming removed 5 bases from V and 3 bases from J, with 13 bases in between. Germline V gene data show CDR1 as MNHEY and CDR2 as SMNVEV (reference sequence). The CDR3 totals 14 residues.

V is TRBV7-3 and J is TRBJ2-7; D not certain. This CDR3 spans 16 amino acids. Germline V gives CDR1 SGHTA, CDR2 FQGTGA. V was cut by 2 bases and J by 4 bases, with 18 bases left in between. The CDR3 protein is CASSLRERPLIYEQYF. CDR3 in DNA: TGTGCCAGCAGCTTACGAGAACGGCCTCTAATTTACGAGCAGTACTTC.

The J gene is TRBJ2-3, the V gene TRBV27, with D unclear. CDR1 and CDR2 (germline): MNHEY, SMNVEV (reference sequence). This CDR3 has 12 amino acids. Trimming took off 5 bases at V and 7 bases at J, with 10 bases between the two ends. The CDR3 DNA sequence: TGTGCCAGCAGTGCCACATTACATACGCAGTATTTT. Translation: CASSATLHTQYF.

J is TRBJ1-2 and V is TRBV21-1. TRBV21-1 constitutes a pseudogene. The CDR3 length is 16 residues. DNA for the CDR3: TGTGCCAGCAGCGAACCCCCGGCCGACGGTCCTAATGGCTACACCTTC. It yields the protein CASSEPPADGPNGYTF.

The chain couples TRBV21-1 to TRBJ2-7; the D call of TRBD2 is as the table states it, not checked on the DNA. TRBV21-1 has pseudogene status. The CDR3 length is 18 residues. CDR3: CASSKVGRLAGRLREQYF. The DNA of the CDR3 is TGTGCCAGCAGCAAAGTCGGAAGACTAGCGGGAAGGCTCCGCGAGCAGTACTTC.

V is TRBV10-1 and J is TRBJ2-2, with D tentatively TRBD1 or TRBD2 (5 bases each). Germline V gene data show CDR1 as WNHNN and CDR2 as SYGVQD (reference sequence). Trimming cost V 6 bases and J 3 bases, with 11 bases left between them. This CDR3 spans 14 amino acids. The DNA for the CDR3 is TGCGCCAGCAGGGGGGAGAGGGACACCGGGGAGCTGTTTTTT. Its translation is CASRGERDTGELFF.

The rearrangement uses TRBV28 and TRBJ2-3, with D unresolved. V lost 8 bases, J lost 0 bases, and 15 bases lay in between. CDR3 size: 15 residues. The germline CDR1 and CDR2 sequences are MDHEN and SYDVKM. The CDR3 region has the DNA TGTGCCAGCCGGCTGGCGACTCGTAGCACAGATACGCAGTATTTT. As protein: CASRLATRSTDTQYF.